A selection of T cell receptor beta chains follows, all from one sample in a study of cytomegalovirus exposure and HLA in healthy donors. Produced via immunoSEQ multiplex PCR; TCRdb's table is partial and in-frame only. The table records 150,000 to 200,000 clones, around 86% of them present only once. The source material was PBMCs. Receptors were obtained from a girl aged 2 to 9 in good health and CMV-seropositive. Each CDR3 is given with its conserved first and last residue.

J gene	V gene	CDR3 protein
TRBJ2-7	TRBV13	CASSLVGSGQLSYEQYF
TRBJ2-5	TRBV18	CASSPAAGGEETQYF
TRBJ1-1	TRBV4-1	CASSQAPDRTNTEAFF
TRBJ2-7	TRBV5-1	CASSSSGGNYEQYF
TRBJ1-6	TRBV6-5	CASRLGRGDSPLHF
TRBJ1-2	TRBV29-1	CSVEERLSKDGYTF
TRBJ1-4	TRBV7-8	CASSLAYGWMEVTSNEKLFF
TRBJ2-4	TRBV5-1	CASSQGPGTGGRAKNIQYF
TRBJ2-7	TRBV28	CASSGTGGHYEQYF
TRBJ1-1	TRBV19	CASRMSNTEAFF
TRBJ2-7	TRBV30	CAWGTSAHEQYF
TRBJ1-5	TRBV4-1	CASSQGGNSNQPQHF
TRBJ2-7	TRBV10-3	CAISETSGRRYEQYF
TRBJ1-4	TRBV28	CASSPLPSEKLFF
TRBJ1-2	TRBV6-5	CATGDRDGYTF
TRBJ1-2	TRBV18	CASSPIKGARGYTF
TRBJ2-3	TRBV28	CASSRDRVGDTQYF
TRBJ2-1	TRBV5-1	CASSLEASGQGFEQFF
TRBJ1-1	TRBV30	CAWRISGLTEAFF
TRBJ2-7	TRBV7-2	CASSFWEAEYYEQYF
TRBJ1-2	TRBV25-1	CASSVSGPHYGYTF
TRBJ2-1	TRBV4-1	CASSQKELYNEQFF
TRBJ1-6	TRBV28	CASSLRVPPLHF
TRBJ1-1	TRBV4-1	CASSQPVGGVDTEAFF
TRBJ2-7	TRBV29-1	CSVESNSVEQYF
TRBJ1-1	TRBV7-9	CASSLLRTVTEAFF
TRBJ2-7	TRBV4-2	CASSQRTSGSYEQYF
TRBJ2-5	TRBV19	CASSESPTLAGGETQYF
TRBJ1-3	TRBV18	CASSPTGNLGHSGNTIYF
TRBJ2-3	TRBV9	CASSPRDYPVYTDTQYF
TRBJ1-5	TRBV6-1	CASSVTGWRNQPQHF
TRBJ2-3	TRBV7-9	CASSLGIGGFTDTQYF
TRBJ2-7	TRBV28	CASSLYKFVLFGTGDGEQYF
TRBJ2-7	TRBV7-8	CASSSTVYEQYF
TRBJ2-1	TRBV6-1	CASSEAGQNNEQFF
TRBJ1-4	TRBV30	CAWSANPDNRRRLEEKLFF
TRBJ2-7	TRBV10-3	CAISETGTGKYEQYF